This TCR beta chain was recorded in a study of blood T cell repertoires in COVID-19. For the study at large: Material from acute and convalescent COVID-19 was sourced from the United States, Italy and Spain.

The germline CDR1 and CDR2 sequences are SGHRS and YFSETQ. Trimming took 4 bases from V and 5 from J; bases not matched to a gene: 7. The length of the CDR3 is 14 residues. The table came from immunoSEQ multiplex PCR; TCRdb's copy has only in-frame clones and leaves some out. The table has 100,000 to 150,000 clones, around 74% seen once. The J gene is TRBJ2-5, the V gene TRBV5-1, with 8 bases matching TRBD2. The TCR sequence derives from an older man with COVID-19, enrolled during active disease. Sample: peripheral blood. CDR3 nucleotide sequence: TGCGCCAGCAGCGGGACTAGTAAGGGGGAGACCCAGTACTTC. It yields the protein CASSGTSKGETQYF.